The 29 T cell receptor beta chains below come from one sample, sequenced in a study of T-cell memory formation after mild COVID-19. TCRdb reprocessed the 5' RACE reads via MiXCR and lists one record per CDR3 protein. This sample carries about 130,000 distinct CDR3 sequences, under 30% of them seen once, and the ten largest clones take 24%. The sequencing sample was made of PBMCs or a T cell subset sorted from them (not recorded which). All receptors derive from an adult woman who had mild COVID-19 (a few samples of this study predate the infection). Cell type and time point are not known.

This clonotype has only a few counts. This chain connects TRBV29-1 to TRBJ2-7, with TRBD1 identical over 7 bases. CDR1 and CDR2 from the germline V gene are SQVTM and ANQGSEA. CDR3 length: 15 amino acids. The ends lost 0 bases at V and 6 bases at J; junction bases unmatched: 11. The CDR3 region has the DNA TGCAGCGTTGAAGAAGAGGACAGGCTTAGTGGCGAGCAGTACTTC. Its translation is CSVEEEDRLSGEQYF.

The chain recombines TRBV11-3 with TRBJ2-3, with TRBD2 identical over 12 bases. This CDR3 is built from 18 residues. The V and J ends lost 1 base and 2 bases, in that order; junction bases with no gene match: 7. Germline CDR1 SGHNT, CDR2 YENEEA. In nucleotides, the CDR3 is TGTGCCAGCAGCTTAGCCCGCCTAGCGGGAGGGATCACAGATACGCAGTATTTT. The encoded protein is CASSLARLAGGITDTQYF.

This clonotype turned up a few times. The chain has TRBV12-3 or TRBV12-4 and TRBJ2-7, with D tentatively TRBD1 (7 bases). V lost 4 bases and J lost 1, with 14 bases in between. This CDR3 contains 15 residues. CDR3 protein: CASSSGQEGSYEQYF. For the CDR3, the DNA is TGTGCCAGCAGTTCAGGACAGGAGGGTTCCTACGAGCAGTACTTC.

This chain joins TRBV5-1 and TRBJ1-6; the D is unclear. V was pared by 4 bases and J by 10 bases, with 18 bases between. CDR1 and CDR2 (germline): SGHRS, YFSETQ. The CDR3 totals 15 residues. The CDR3 DNA sequence: TGCGCCAGCAGCCTTATGGACGGTGGGAACTCACCCCTCCACTTT. It translates to CASSLMDGGNSPLHF.

This chain joins TRBV24-1 and TRBJ2-1, with TRBD2 matching 10 bases. Germline CDR1 is KGHDR and CDR2 is SFDVKD. This CDR3 is 17 amino acids long. V dropped 2 bases and J dropped 7; count of bases not matched to a gene: 10. The DNA of the CDR3 is TGTGCCACCAGTGATTCTGCCAGCGGGAGGGCAAAGAATGAGCAGTTCTTC. Amino acids: CATSDSASGRAKNEQFF.

This clonotype was detected only a few times. The chain carries TRBV7-9 and TRBJ1-1; possible D gene TRBD1, 6 bases. The CDR3 runs 16 residues. Trimming cost V 1 base and J 6 bases, with 18 bases left between them. Germline CDR1 is SEHNR and CDR2 is FQNEAQ (reference sequence). The CDR3 loop is CASSLEMGAGGAEAFF. The CDR3 DNA is TGTGCCAGCAGCTTAGAGATGGGGGCTGGAGGTGCTGAAGCTTTCTTT.

In this sample, this clonotype turned up a few times. This chain uses TRBV2 with TRBJ1-1, with D perhaps TRBD1 (5 bases). V lost 2 bases and J lost 5, with 9 bases in between. CDR3 length equals 13 residues. CDR1 and CDR2 from the germline V gene are SNHLY and FYNNEI. Written as DNA, the CDR3 is TGTGCCAGCAGTGAATACGGGGGGACTGAAGCTTTCTTT. Its protein is CASSEYGGTEAFF.

In its sample, this clonotype was seen a few times. The rearrangement links TRBV30 to TRBJ2-3, with D tentatively TRBD2 (5 bases). The germline CDR1 and CDR2 sequences are GTSNPN and SVGIG (reference sequence). CDR3 length: 15 amino acids. The CDR3 loop is CSTSGAGVGTDTQYF. CDR3 DNA: TGTTCAACTAGTGGTGCGGGTGTGGGTACAGATACGCAGTATTTT.

V and J are TRBV9 and TRBJ2-7; 13 bases align to TRBD2. The CDR3 consists of 16 residues. Germline lookup yields CDR1 SGDLS and CDR2 YYNGEE. The J segment lost 3 bases and the V segment lost 3 bases, leaving 6 bases of the junction unmatched. For the CDR3, the DNA is TGTGCCAGCAGCGGAGGGACTAGCGGGAATAGCTACGAGCAGTACTTC. Its protein product is CASSGGTSGNSYEQYF.

This clonotype was recorded a few times. J is TRBJ2-1 and V is TRBV12-3 or TRBV12-4; perhaps TRBD2 as D (6 bases). Trimming shortened V by 6 bases and J by 3 bases, and 15 bases separated the two germline ends. This CDR3 region has 15 residues. CDR3 nucleotide sequence: TGTGCCAGCAGGGAGGGGCAGGGCCTCTACAATGAGCAGTTCTTC. It translates to CASREGQGLYNEQFF.

This clonotype was counted only a few times. The gene calls are TRBV2 and TRBJ2-7, with 8 bases aligning to TRBD1. Trimming took 4 bases from V and 5 from J; bases not matched to a gene: 10. CDR3 length equals 15 residues. Per the germline V gene, CDR1 is SNHLY and CDR2 is FYNNEI. The CDR3 nucleotides read TGTGCCAGCAGTGCCCCAGGACAGGGAACTCACGAGCAGTACTTC. It specifies CASSAPGQGTHEQYF.

This clonotype was counted between two and nine times. The J gene is TRBJ2-7, the V gene TRBV29-1, with a tentative D call TRBD2 (5 bases). This CDR3 spans 12 amino acids. Trimming removed 3 bases from V and 2 bases from J, with 8 bases in between. The germline V gene encodes CDR1 SQVTM and CDR2 ANQGSEA. In DNA, the CDR3 is TGCAGCGTTGATGACGGGGCCTACGAGCAGTACTTC. It translates to CSVDDGAYEQYF.

J is TRBJ2-7 and V is TRBV7-6; TRBD2 matches at 10 bases. This CDR3 spans 15 amino acids. With 4 bases clipped from V and 7 bases from J, the junction kept 10 bases outside the gene matches. Germline V gene data show CDR1 as SGHVS and CDR2 as FNYEAQ. In nucleotides, the CDR3 is TGTGCCAGCAGCTCCCAGCGGGGGGGTCGGTTGGAGCAGTACTTC. Protein sequence: CASSSQRGGRLEQYF.

The chain carries TRBV14 and TRBJ2-7; TRBD1 aligns across 8 bases. This CDR3 is 15 amino acids long. Germline V lookup: CDR1 SGHDN, CDR2 FVKESK. The V segment lost 1 base and the J segment 3 bases; nucleotides outside the gene matches: 5. CDR3 sequence (DNA): TGTGCCAGCAGCCAAGCGTGGACAGGGCTCTACGAGCAGTACTTC. It translates to CASSQAWTGLYEQYF.

Only a few counts were recorded for this clonotype. CDR3 protein: CASSFPSSTGNTEAFF. The CDR3 nucleotides are TGTGCCAGCAGCTTTCCATCCTCGACAGGTAACACTGAAGCTTTCTTT. The chain couples TRBV7-8 to TRBJ1-1; a weak D match, TRBD1 (6 bases). The CDR3 consists of 16 residues. The germline V and J ends were trimmed by 3 bases and 2 bases, with 16 bases remaining between them. Germline V CDR1 and CDR2: SGHVS, FQNEAQ.

There are a few counts of this clonotype. The chain joins TRBV24-1 to TRBJ1-1; D is unclear. Trimming took off 3 bases at V and 7 bases at J, with 8 bases between the two ends. This CDR3 comprises 12 residues. CDR1 is KGHDR and CDR2 is SFDVKD in the germline V gene. The CDR3 region has the DNA TGTGCCACCAGTGATGGAGGCTTTGAAGCTTTCTTT. It specifies CATSDGGFEAFF.

This clonotype was detected only a few times. The chain recombines TRBV6-5 with TRBJ2-7; D is possibly TRBD1 (6 bases). The CDR3 is 15 residues long. The V and J ends lost 2 bases and 0 bases respectively, with 11 bases between them. The germline CDR1 and CDR2 sequences are MNHEY and SVGAGI. DNA of the CDR3: TGTGCCAGCAGTTACGGGACACCCGGCTCCTACGAGCAGTACTTC. Translation gives CASSYGTPGSYEQYF.

V gene TRBV6-5 combines with J gene TRBJ1-1, with D hard to call. The CDR3 length is 12 residues. V was trimmed by 10 bases and J by 1 base, leaving 10 bases between them. Germline CDR1 MNHEY, CDR2 SVGAGI. The chain's CDR3 is CATTPGNTEAFF. As DNA, the CDR3 is TGTGCCACGACGCCCGGGAACACTGAAGCTTTCTTT.

The chain is built from TRBV18 and TRBJ2-3, with unresolved D. Per the germline V gene, CDR1 is KGHSH and CDR2 is LQKENI. CDR3 length: 15 amino acids. With 3 bases removed from V and 6 bases from J, the gap between germline ends came to 16 bases. CDR3 protein: CASSPGDTRRDTQYF. CDR3 bases: TGTGCCAGCTCACCCGGAGACACACGTCGGGATACGCAGTATTTT.

The chain carries TRBV20-1 and TRBJ2-3; D may match TRBD1 or TRBD2 (6 bases each). Between the trimmed V and J ends, which lost 0 bases and 2 bases, there was a span of 21 bases. CDR3 length: 18 residues. Germline values: CDR1 DFQATT, CDR2 SNEGSKA (reference sequence). Here the CDR3 DNA reads TGCAGTGCTAGAGATCTGGGGGGCGGGGACCCCTACACAGATACGCAGTATTTT. It yields the protein CSARDLGGGDPYTDTQYF.

This clonotype was detected a few times. The chain recombines TRBV27 with TRBJ1-2; the match to TRBD1 covers 7 bases. Germline CDR1 MNHEY, CDR2 SMNVEV (reference sequence). V was clipped by 4 bases and J by 4 bases; unmatched bases: 9. This CDR3 is built from 15 residues. The chain's CDR3 is CASSWDSLSLYGYTF. The CDR3 DNA sequence: TGTGCCAGCAGTTGGGACAGTCTATCGCTCTATGGCTACACCTTC.

The chain combines TRBV5-1 with TRBJ2-1; D remains ambiguous. Germline V gene sequence: CDR1 SGHRS, CDR2 YFSETQ. The length of the CDR3 is 12 residues. V shed 5 bases and J shed 7 bases, with 10 bases lying between them. In DNA form, the CDR3 reads TGCGCCAGCAGATTGATAGCTAATGAGCAGTTCTTC. This translates into CASRLIANEQFF.

The chain uses TRBV4-1 and TRBJ2-7; TRBD1 might be the D (5 bases). CDR3 length equals 14 residues. The germline CDR1 and CDR2 sequences are MGHRA and YSYEKL. The V end was cut by 4 bases, the J end by 2 bases, with 12 bases between. CDR3 in DNA: TGCGCCAGCAGCCCTAGACAGTCACCCTACGAGCAGTACTTC. It is translated as CASSPRQSPYEQYF.

This rearrangement joins TRBV15 to TRBJ2-5; tentative D call: TRBD2 (5 bases). The CDR3 has 15 residues. V shed 0 bases and J shed 5 bases, with 13 bases lying between them. Per the germline V gene, CDR1 is LNHNV and CDR2 is YYDKDF (reference sequence). The CDR3 loop reads CATSREVGRGETQYF. CDR3 bases: TGTGCCACCAGCAGAGAAGTTGGTCGGGGTGAGACCCAGTACTTC.

V gene TRBV4-1 combines with J gene TRBJ1-1, with 7 bases lining up with TRBD1. V trimming: 0 bases; J trimming: 1 base; junction bases outside the gene matches: 8. This CDR3 is built from 17 residues. Germline V gives CDR1 MGHRA, CDR2 YSYEKL. In DNA form, the CDR3 reads TGCGCCAGCAGCCAAGAGACAGGGTTTATCACGAACACTGAAGCTTTCTTT. Amino acids: CASSQETGFITNTEAFF.

The chain recombines TRBV7-2 with TRBJ2-5; 12 nucleotides line up with TRBD2. The CDR3 runs to 18 residues. Per the germline V gene, CDR1 is SGHTA and CDR2 is FQGNSA. Trimming at V came to 1 base and at J to 4 bases, leaving 10 bases not matched to a gene. CDR3 region: CASSLVLLAGGPGETQYF. CDR3 nucleotides: TGTGCCAGCAGCTTAGTACTCCTAGCGGGAGGGCCGGGAGAGACCCAGTACTTC. Based on the CDR3 plus reference TRBV7-2 and TRBJ2-5, the full variable domain is GAGVSQSPSNKVTEKGKDVELRCDPISGHTALYWYRQSLGQGLEFLIYFQGNSAPDKSGLPSDRFSAERTGGSVSTLTIQRTQQEDSAVYLCASSLVLLAGGPGETQYFGPGTRLLVL.

This clonotype was seen a handful of times. The rearrangement joins TRBV7-9 to TRBJ1-1; unclear D gene. Germline V gene sequence: CDR1 SEHNR, CDR2 FQNEAQ (reference sequence). V was cut by 5 bases and J by 2 bases, with 12 bases left in between. This CDR3 region has 14 residues. The CDR3 coding sequence is TGTGCCAGCAGCCTCGCTTCGATAAACACTGAAGCTTTCTTT. Its translation is CASSLASINTEAFF.

J is TRBJ1-1 and V is TRBV15; no clear D. The CDR3 has 15 amino acids. The ends were cut back, 7 bases at V and 3 bases at J, with 18 bases in the middle. CDR1 and CDR2 (germline): LNHNV, YYDKDF (reference sequence). CDR3 sequence reads: CATIPGRDTYTEAFF. Here the CDR3 DNA reads TGTGCCACCATCCCTGGGAGGGATACGTACACTGAAGCTTTCTTT. The full variable domain, with the rest looked up from reference TRBV15 and TRBJ1-1, is DAMVIQNPRYQVTQFGKPVTLSCSQTLNHNVMYWYQQKSSQAPKLLFHYYDKDFNNEADTPDNFQSRRPNTSFCFLDIRSPGLGDTAMYLCATIPGRDTYTEAFFGQGTRLTVV.

This clonotype is labeled medium-sized. The rearrangement links TRBV30 to TRBJ1-4, with no clear D. The CDR3 extends over 16 amino acids. The V gene lost 0 bases and the J gene lost 8 bases, with 19 bases spanning the gap. Germline CDR1 GTSNPN, CDR2 SVGIG (reference sequence). CDR3 coding DNA: TGTGCCTGGAGTGTACCCATGGATCTTTCGGGCGAAAAACTGTTTTTT. Protein: CAWSVPMDLSGEKLFF.